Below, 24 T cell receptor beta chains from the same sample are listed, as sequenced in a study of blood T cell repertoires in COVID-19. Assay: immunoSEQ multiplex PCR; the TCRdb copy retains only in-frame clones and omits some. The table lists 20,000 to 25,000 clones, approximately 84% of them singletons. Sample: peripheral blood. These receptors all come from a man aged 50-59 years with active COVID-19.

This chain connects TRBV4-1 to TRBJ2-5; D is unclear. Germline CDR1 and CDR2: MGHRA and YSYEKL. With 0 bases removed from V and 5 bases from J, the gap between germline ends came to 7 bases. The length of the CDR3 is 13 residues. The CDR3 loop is CASSQDNGETQYF. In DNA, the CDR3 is TGCGCCAGCAGCCAAGATAATGGCGAGACCCAGTACTTC.

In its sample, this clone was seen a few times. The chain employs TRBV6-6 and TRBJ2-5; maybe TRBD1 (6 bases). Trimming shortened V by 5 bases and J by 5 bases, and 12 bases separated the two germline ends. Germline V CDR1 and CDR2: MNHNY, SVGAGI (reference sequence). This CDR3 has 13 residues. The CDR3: CASSLPQGETQYF. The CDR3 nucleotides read TGTGCCAGCAGTCTGCCTCAGGGGGAGACCCAGTACTTC.

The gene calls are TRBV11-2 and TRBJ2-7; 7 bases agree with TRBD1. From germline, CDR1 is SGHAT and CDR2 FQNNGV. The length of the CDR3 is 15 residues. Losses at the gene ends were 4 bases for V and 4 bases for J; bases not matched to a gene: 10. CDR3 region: CASSSPLGQSYEQYF. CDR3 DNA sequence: TGTGCCAGCAGCTCACCACTGGGACAGAGTTACGAGCAGTACTTC.

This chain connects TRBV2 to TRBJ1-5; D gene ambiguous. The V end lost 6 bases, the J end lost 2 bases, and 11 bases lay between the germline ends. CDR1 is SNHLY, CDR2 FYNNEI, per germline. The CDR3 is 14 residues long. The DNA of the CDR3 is TGTGCCAGCAGCTCGGGTCTCGGCAATCAGCCCCAGCATTTT. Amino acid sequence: CASSSGLGNQPQHF.

The CDR3 protein is CASIPPDSGGEKLFF. As DNA, the CDR3 is TGTGCCAGTATCCCCCCGGACAGCGGCGGCGAAAAACTGTTTTTT. The chain employs TRBV19 and TRBJ1-4; tentative D call: TRBD1 (6 bases). V gave up 7 bases and J gave up 8 bases, with 20 bases separating them. CDR3 length: 15 amino acids. From germline, CDR1 is LNHDA and CDR2 SQIVND (reference sequence).

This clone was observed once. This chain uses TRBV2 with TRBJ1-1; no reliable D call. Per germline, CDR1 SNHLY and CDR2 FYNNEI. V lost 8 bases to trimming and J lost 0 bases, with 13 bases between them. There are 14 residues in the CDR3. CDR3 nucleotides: TGTGCCAGCGGGAGCCCGGGCTTGAACACTGAAGCTTTCTTT. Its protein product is CASGSPGLNTEAFF.

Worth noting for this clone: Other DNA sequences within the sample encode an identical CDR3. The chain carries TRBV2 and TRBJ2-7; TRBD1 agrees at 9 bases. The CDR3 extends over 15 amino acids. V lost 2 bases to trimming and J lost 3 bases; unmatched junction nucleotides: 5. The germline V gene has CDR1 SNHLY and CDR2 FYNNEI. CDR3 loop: CASSERTGAYYEQYF. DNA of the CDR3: TGTGCCAGCAGTGAAAGGACAGGGGCTTACTACGAGCAGTACTTC.

In DNA, the CDR3 is TGTGCCAGCAGCCAAGATCGATGGGGGCTAAATCTGCCAGATACGCAGTATTTT. It translates to CASSQDRWGLNLPDTQYF. The rearrangement joins TRBV3-1 (or the pseudogene TRBV3-2) to TRBJ2-3; D possibly corresponds to TRBD1 (6 bases). The CDR3 runs 18 residues. The germline CDR1 and CDR2 sequences are LGHDT and YNNKEL (reference sequence). The V and J ends lost 0 bases and 4 bases respectively, with 20 bases between them.

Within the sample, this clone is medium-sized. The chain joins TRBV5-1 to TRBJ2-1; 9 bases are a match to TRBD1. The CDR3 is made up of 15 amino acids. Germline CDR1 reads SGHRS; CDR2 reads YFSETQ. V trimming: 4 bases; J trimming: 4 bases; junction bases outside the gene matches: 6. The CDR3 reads CASSAGTGLYNEQFF. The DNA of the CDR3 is TGCGCCAGCAGCGCCGGGACAGGGCTATACAATGAGCAGTTCTTC. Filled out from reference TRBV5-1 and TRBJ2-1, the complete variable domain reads KAGVTQTPRYLIKTRGQQVTLSCSPISGHRSVSWYQQTPGQGLQFLFEYFSETQRNKGNFPGRFSGRQFSNSRSEMNVSTLELGDSALYLCASSAGTGLYNEQFFGPGTRLTVL.

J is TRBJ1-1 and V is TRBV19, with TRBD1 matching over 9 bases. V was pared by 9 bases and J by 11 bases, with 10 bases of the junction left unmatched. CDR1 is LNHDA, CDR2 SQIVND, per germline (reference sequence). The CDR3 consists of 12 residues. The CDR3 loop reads CASGQDRGSAFF. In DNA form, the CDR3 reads TGTGCCAGCGGTCAGGACAGGGGTTCGGCTTTCTTT.

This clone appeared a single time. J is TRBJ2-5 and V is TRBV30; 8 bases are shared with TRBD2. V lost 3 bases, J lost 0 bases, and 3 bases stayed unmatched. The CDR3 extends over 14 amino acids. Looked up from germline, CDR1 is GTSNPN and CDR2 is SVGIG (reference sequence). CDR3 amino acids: CAWSLLADQETQYF. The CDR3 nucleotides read TGTGCCTGGAGCTTACTAGCGGACCAAGAGACCCAGTACTTC.

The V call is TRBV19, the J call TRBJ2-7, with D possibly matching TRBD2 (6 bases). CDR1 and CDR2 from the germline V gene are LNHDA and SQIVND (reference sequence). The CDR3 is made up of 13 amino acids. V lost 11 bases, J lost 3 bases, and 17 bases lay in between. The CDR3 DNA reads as TGTGCCTGCGGGACCCAACCGGTCTACGAGCAGTACTTC. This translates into CACGTQPVYEQYF.

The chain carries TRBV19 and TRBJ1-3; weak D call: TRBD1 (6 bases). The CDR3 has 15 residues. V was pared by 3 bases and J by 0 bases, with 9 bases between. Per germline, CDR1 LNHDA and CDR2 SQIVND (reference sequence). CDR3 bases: TGTGCCAGTAGTATCGACAGGCACTCTGGAAACACCATATATTTT. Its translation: CASSIDRHSGNTIYF. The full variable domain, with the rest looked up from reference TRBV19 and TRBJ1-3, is DGGITQSPKYLFRKEGQNVTLSCEQNLNHDAMYWYRQDPGQGLRLIYYSQIVNDFQKGDIAEGYSVSREKKESFPLTVTSAQKNPTAFYLCASSIDRHSGNTIYFGEGSWLTVV.

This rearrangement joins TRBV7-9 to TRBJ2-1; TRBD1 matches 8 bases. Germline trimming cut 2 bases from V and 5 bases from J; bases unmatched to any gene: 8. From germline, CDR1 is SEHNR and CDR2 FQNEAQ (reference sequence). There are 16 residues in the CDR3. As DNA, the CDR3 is TGTGCCAGCAGCTTAAGGGCCGGGACAGGCAACAATGAGCAGTTCTTC. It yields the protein CASSLRAGTGNNEQFF.

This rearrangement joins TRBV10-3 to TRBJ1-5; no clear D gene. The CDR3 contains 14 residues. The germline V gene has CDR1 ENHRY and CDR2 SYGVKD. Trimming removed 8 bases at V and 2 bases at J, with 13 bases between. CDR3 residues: CAIALSGGNQPQHF. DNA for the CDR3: TGTGCCATCGCCTTGAGTGGTGGCAATCAGCCCCAGCATTTT.

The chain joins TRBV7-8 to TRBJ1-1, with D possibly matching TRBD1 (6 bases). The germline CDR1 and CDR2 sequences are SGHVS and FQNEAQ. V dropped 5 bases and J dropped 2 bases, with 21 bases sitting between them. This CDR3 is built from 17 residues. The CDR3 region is CASSAAGGAGKNTEAFF. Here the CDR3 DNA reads TGTGCCAGCAGCGCGGCGGGGGGGGCGGGTAAAAACACTGAAGCTTTCTTT.

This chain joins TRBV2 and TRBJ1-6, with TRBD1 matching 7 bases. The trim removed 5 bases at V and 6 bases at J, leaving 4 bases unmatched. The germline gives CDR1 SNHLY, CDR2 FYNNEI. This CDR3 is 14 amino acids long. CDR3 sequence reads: CASSLQGPNSPLHF. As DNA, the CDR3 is TGTGCCAGCAGTCTACAGGGGCCTAATTCACCCCTCCACTTT.

CDR3: CASSLMHSNTEAFF. The CDR3 region has the DNA TGTGCCAGCAGCTTAATGCACTCGAACACTGAAGCTTTCTTT. This chain joins TRBV7-2 and TRBJ1-1; D remains ambiguous. Trimming took 2 bases from V and 1 from J, leaving 8 bases between them. Per germline, CDR1 SGHTA and CDR2 FQGNSA. The CDR3 has 14 residues.

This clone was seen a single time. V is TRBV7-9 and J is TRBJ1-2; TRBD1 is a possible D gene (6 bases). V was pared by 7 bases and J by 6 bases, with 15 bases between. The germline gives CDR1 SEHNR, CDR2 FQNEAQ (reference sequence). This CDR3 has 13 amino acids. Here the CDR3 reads CASTQGALDGYTF. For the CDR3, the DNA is TGTGCCAGCACACAGGGAGCGTTGGATGGCTACACCTTC.

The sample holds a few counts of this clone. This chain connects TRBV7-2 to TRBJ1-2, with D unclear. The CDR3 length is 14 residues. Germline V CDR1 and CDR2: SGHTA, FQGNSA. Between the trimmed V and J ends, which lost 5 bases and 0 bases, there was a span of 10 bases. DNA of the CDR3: TGTGCCAGCAGCCCGTCCTTTCCTAACTATGGCTACACCTTC. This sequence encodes CASSPSFPNYGYTF.

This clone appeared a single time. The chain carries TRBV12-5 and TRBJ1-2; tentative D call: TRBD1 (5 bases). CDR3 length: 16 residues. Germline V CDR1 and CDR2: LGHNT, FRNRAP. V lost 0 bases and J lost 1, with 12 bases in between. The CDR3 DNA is TGTGCTAGTGGTTTGGTACGGGGGGGGTTTAACTATGGCTACACCTTC. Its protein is CASGLVRGGFNYGYTF.

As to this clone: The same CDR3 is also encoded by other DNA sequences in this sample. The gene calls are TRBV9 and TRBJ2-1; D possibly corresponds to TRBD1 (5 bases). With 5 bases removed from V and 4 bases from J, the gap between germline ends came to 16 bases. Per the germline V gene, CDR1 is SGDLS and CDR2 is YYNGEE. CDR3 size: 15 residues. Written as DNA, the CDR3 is TGTGCCAGCAGTTCGCAGGGTGGAAGGTACAATGAGCAGTTCTTC. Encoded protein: CASSSQGGRYNEQFF.

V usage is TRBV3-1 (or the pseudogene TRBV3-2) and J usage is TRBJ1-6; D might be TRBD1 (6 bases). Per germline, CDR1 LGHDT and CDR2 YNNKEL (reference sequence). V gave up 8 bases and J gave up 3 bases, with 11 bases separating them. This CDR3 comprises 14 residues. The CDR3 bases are TGTGCCAGCGGACGGACAGACTATAATTCACCCCTCCACTTT. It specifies CASGRTDYNSPLHF.

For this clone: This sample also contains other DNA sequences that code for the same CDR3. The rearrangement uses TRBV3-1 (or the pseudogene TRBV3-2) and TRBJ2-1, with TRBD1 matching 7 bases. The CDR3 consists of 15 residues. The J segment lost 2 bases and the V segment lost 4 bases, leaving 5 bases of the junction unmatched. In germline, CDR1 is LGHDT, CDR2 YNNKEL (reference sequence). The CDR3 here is CASSRGQATYNEQFF. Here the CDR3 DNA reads TGTGCCAGCAGCCGAGGACAGGCTACCTACAATGAGCAGTTCTTC.